The 17 T cell receptor beta chains in this list originate from one sample, sequenced in a study of T-cell reconstitution after alpha-beta-depleted transplantation in children. Construction of the TCRbeta library involved unique molecular identifiers. TCRdb re-derived calls from the PCR reads in MiXCR, one entry per CDR3 protein. The sample shows hundreds of thousands of distinct CDR3 sequences, 10% to 15% of them seen only once. The specimen comprised PBMCs, mostly from graft donor cells, sampled 360 days after TCRalphabeta/CD19-depleted stem cell transplant. Receptor source: a male patient between 10 and 17 years old who had a stem cell transplant for acute myeloid leukemia, so the T cells may come from the graft donor.

The chain employs TRBV19 and TRBJ2-4, with D tentatively TRBD1 (5 bases). V was trimmed by 4 bases and J by 0 bases, leaving 19 bases between them. The CDR3 has 18 residues. Germline CDR1 is LNHDA and CDR2 is SQIVND (reference sequence). The CDR3 coding sequence is TGTGCCAGTAGTACGGATCATTTGACAGCACTAGCCAAAAACATTCAGTACTTC. Its protein product is CASSTDHLTALAKNIQYF.

This sequence joins TRBV15 and TRBJ2-7; 7 bases agree with TRBD1. J was trimmed by 2 bases and V by 1 base; bases with no gene match: 8. The CDR3 runs to 16 residues. Germline V gene data show CDR1 as LNHNV and CDR2 as YYDKDF (reference sequence). CDR3 DNA: TGTGCCACCAGCAGAGCTCCGGTGACAGGGACCTACGAGCAGTACTTC. Protein product: CATSRAPVTGTYEQYF.

This clonotype was detected only a few times. This chain links TRBV28 with TRBJ2-3; D ambiguous. CDR1 and CDR2 (germline): MDHEN, SYDVKM. The CDR3 loop spans 16 amino acids. V was pared by 6 bases and J by 6 bases, with 22 bases between. In DNA, the CDR3 is TGTGCCAGCAGCCCCCTCCGGCCCGGATTCGGGGATACGCAGTATTTT. Translation: CASSPLRPGFGDTQYF.

The chain employs TRBV20-1 and TRBJ2-1; a weak D match, TRBD2 (5 bases). This CDR3 is 11 amino acids long. Germline CDR1 DFQATT, CDR2 SNEGSKA (reference sequence). Trimming took 3 bases from V and 6 from J, leaving 6 bases between them. The CDR3 loop reads CSASTSNEQFF. Written as DNA, the CDR3 is TGCAGTGCTAGCACTAGCAATGAGCAGTTCTTC.

J is TRBJ2-1 and V is TRBV2, with TRBD2 matching 7 bases. J gave up 7 bases and V 1 base, and 7 bases lay outside the gene matches. Germline CDR1 reads SNHLY; CDR2 reads FYNNEI. CDR3 length: 15 amino acids. CDR3 residues: CASSEGYSGNNEQFF. The CDR3 DNA reads TGTGCCAGCAGTGAAGGCTACAGCGGGAATAATGAGCAGTTCTTC.

In its sample, this clonotype was seen many times. This chain uses TRBV19 with TRBJ2-6, with D unclear. Trimming removed 5 bases from V and 1 base from J, with 12 bases in between. The germline CDR1 and CDR2 sequences are LNHDA and SQIVND (reference sequence). The CDR3 contains 16 residues. The CDR3 bases are TGTGCCAGTAGTCTCGAGACTGTTTCTGGGGCCAACGTCCTGACTTTC. It yields the protein CASSLETVSGANVLTF.

V is TRBV30 and J is TRBJ1-2; D gene uncertain. Germline assignment: CDR1 GTSNPN and CDR2 SVGIG (reference sequence). This CDR3 comprises 9 residues. V lost 4 bases, J lost 13 bases, and 10 bases lay in between. The CDR3 region has the DNA TGTGCCTGGACTCCCTCGTTCACCTTC. It codes for CAWTPSFTF.

This clonotype was counted only a few times. The CDR3 sequence is CSPIRQGASADTQYF. In DNA form, the CDR3 reads TGCAGCCCGATAAGACAGGGGGCAAGCGCAGATACGCAGTATTTT. The chain combines TRBV29-1 with TRBJ2-3; 10 bases map to TRBD1. Germline V lookup: CDR1 SQVTM, CDR2 ANQGSEA. CDR3 length equals 15 residues. J gave up 4 bases and V 8 bases, and 12 bases lay outside the gene matches.

This clonotype has a count of ten or more. The CDR3 loop is CASSLAGQWSDEQYF. As DNA, the CDR3 is TGTGCCAGCAGTTTGGCGGGTCAGTGGTCTGACGAGCAGTACTTC. This chain connects TRBV28 to TRBJ2-7; maybe TRBD2 (5 bases). Trimming pared 3 bases from V and 5 bases from J, leaving 17 bases between. Germline assignment: CDR1 MDHEN and CDR2 SYDVKM. The CDR3 spans 15 residues.

This clonotype has a count of ten or more. The chain has TRBV7-8 and TRBJ2-4, with 12 bases that match TRBD2. The CDR3 totals 18 residues. The germline CDR1 and CDR2 sequences are SGHVS and FQNEAQ. J lost 0 bases, V lost 5 bases, and 8 bases had no gene match. CDR3: CASSPRTSGVLAKNIQYF. DNA for the CDR3: TGTGCCAGCAGCCCCCGGACTAGCGGGGTTCTAGCCAAAAACATTCAGTACTTC.

This clonotype has more than one count but fewer than ten. The rearrangement links TRBV20-1 to TRBJ2-7; 8 bases line up with TRBD1. This CDR3 is built from 12 residues. CDR1 and CDR2 from the germline V gene are DFQATT and SNEGSKA (reference sequence). CDR3 coding DNA: TGCCCCCCGTCAGGGGGCACCTACGAGCAGTACTTC. This encodes CPPSGGTYEQYF.

The J gene is TRBJ2-7, the V gene TRBV29-1; 10 bases align to TRBD1. Per the germline V gene, CDR1 is SQVTM and CDR2 is ANQGSEA. The length of the CDR3 is 16 residues. V lost 5 bases to trimming and J lost 1 base; unmatched junction nucleotides: 11. In DNA, the CDR3 is TGCAGCGTTCTTTGGGGGGGGACAGGGGTTTCCTACGAGCAGTACTTC. This encodes CSVLWGGTGVSYEQYF.

This clonotype was seen a handful of times. This chain uses TRBV20-1 with TRBJ2-6; D gene uncertain. The V end was cut by 4 bases, the J end by 0 bases, with 10 bases between. This CDR3 comprises 15 residues. The germline V gene encodes CDR1 DFQATT and CDR2 SNEGSKA (reference sequence). The CDR3 region has the DNA TGCAGTGCTATAGGACGCCTCTCTGGGGCCAACGTCCTGACTTTC. Protein sequence: CSAIGRLSGANVLTF.

J is TRBJ1-6 and V is TRBV4-3; 7 bases are a match to TRBD1. The CDR3 extends over 20 amino acids. CDR1 and CDR2 (germline): LGHNA, YSLEER. J was trimmed by 0 bases and V by 0 bases; bases with no gene match: 11. In DNA form, the CDR3 reads TGCGCCAGCAGCCAAGATCAACAGGGGCTCTACAGCTCCTATAATTCACCCCTCCACTTT. This codes for CASSQDQQGLYSSYNSPLHF.

This clonotype was counted ten times or more. The rearrangement uses TRBV20-1 and TRBJ2-7, with 10 bases fitting TRBD2. The CDR3 runs to 17 residues. The V gene end was trimmed by 1 base and the J gene end by 0 bases; junction bases not matched to a gene: 9. The V gene's germline CDR1 is DFQATT and CDR2 SNEGSKA (reference sequence). In nucleotides, the CDR3 is TGCAGTGCTAGAGGCATTGGGACTAGCGCTAGCTCCTACGAGCAGTACTTC. This sequence encodes CSARGIGTSASSYEQYF.

The chain couples TRBV29-1 to TRBJ2-1, with 15 positions matching TRBD2. Trimming took 4 bases from V and 6 from J; bases not matched to a gene: 13. Germline lookup yields CDR1 SQVTM and CDR2 ANQGSEA. The CDR3 contains 18 residues. The CDR3 bases are TGCAGCGTTGTGTCGCTGGAAGGACTAGCGGGAGGGGGCAATGAGCAGTTCTTC. This translates into CSVVSLEGLAGGGNEQFF.

This clonotype was seen repeatedly, ten times or more. The rearrangement joins TRBV28 to TRBJ1-1, with D unresolved. This CDR3 is built from 15 residues. Germline V gene sequence: CDR1 MDHEN, CDR2 SYDVKM. The germline V and J ends were trimmed by 2 bases and 0 bases, with 10 bases remaining between them. The DNA of the CDR3 is TGTGCCAGCAGTTTAAAATGGTTCATGAACACTGAAGCTTTCTTT. Encoded protein: CASSLKWFMNTEAFF.